This T cell receptor (beta chain) was captured in a study of tumor-infiltrating lymphocytes in primary liver carcinoma. Overall study results and limits: The overlap of tumor-adjacent and tumor-blood pairs was smaller than that of tumor region pairs.

Germline DNA was extracted too, while blood RNA derived from unsorted whole blood. At least ten counts were recorded for this clonotype. Its antigen is unknown. Germline lookup yields CDR1 SQVTM and CDR2 ANQGSEA. The V end lost 4 bases, the J end lost 4 bases, and 8 bases lay between the germline ends. This CDR3 contains 12 residues. Starting from approximately 500 ng of total RNA, TCR beta cDNA was produced with a primer in the constant region. Construction of TCR beta libraries relied on three successive nested multiplex PCR rounds employing slightly modified ARM-PCR. Investigators reported that the first two PCR rounds, at 10 cycles each, used TRBV1-TRBV30 forward primers with a C-beta reverse primer. Each CDR3 protein gets one entry after TCRdb re-called the multiplex PCR reads with MiXCR. The table has approximately 310,000 distinct CDR3 sequences, roughly 60% seen once.

Sequencing was performed on peripheral blood. This clonotype was obtained from a man aged 40-55 years with primary liver carcinoma and hepatitis B virus infection. The chain has TRBV29-1 and TRBJ2-1; D is undetermined. Here the CDR3 reads CSVVRHYNEQFF. The CDR3 bases are TGCAGCGTTGTAAGGCATTACAATGAGCAGTTCTTC.